The 29 T cell receptor beta chains reported below all come from one sample, sequenced in a study of T cell responses to AZD1222 COVID-19 vaccine. Profiling relied on immunoSEQ multiplex PCR, and the TCRdb table lists in-frame clones only, not all of them. The sample records around 83,000 clones, around nine tenths being singletons. The sample consisted of peripheral blood, taken on day 0 of AZD1222 vaccination. The receptors shown here come from an adult in good health.

Notes on this clone: One end of the junction varies from germline; a read error may be responsible. The CDR3 DNA sequence: TGTGCCAGCAGCCCCGGGACTTCCTCCCACGAGCAGTACTTC. This encodes CASSPGTSSHEQYF. The chain recombines TRBV7-2 with TRBJ2-7; possible D gene TRBD2, 6 bases. Germline assignment: CDR1 SGHTA and CDR2 FQGNSA. CDR3 size: 14 residues. The whole variable domain, filled in from reference TRBV7-2 and TRBJ2-7, reads GAGVSQSPSNKVTEKGKDVELRCDPISGHTALYWYRQSLGQGLEFLIYFQGNSAPDKSGLPSDRFSAERTGGSVSTLTIQRTQQEDSAVYLCASSPGTSSHEQYFGPGTRLTVT.

V gene TRBV7-6 combines with J gene TRBJ1-1; D ambiguous. The CDR3 covers 15 residues. V lost 0 bases and J lost 0, with 8 bases in between. CDR1 and CDR2 (germline): SGHVS, FNYEAQ. The CDR3 nucleotides are TGTGCCAGCAGCTTAGCAGCGGGCCTGAACACTGAAGCTTTCTTT. The encoded protein is CASSLAAGLNTEAFF.

J is TRBJ1-2 and V is TRBV15; D gene unclear. Germline V lookup: CDR1 LNHNV, CDR2 YYDKDF (reference sequence). V was clipped by 1 base and J by 4 bases, with 16 bases between them. This CDR3 has 16 amino acids. CDR3 in amino acids: CATSRVPTYDGYGYTF. The CDR3 nucleotides read TGTGCCACCAGCAGAGTCCCAACCTACGATGGCTATGGCTACACCTTC.

The chain joins TRBV10-3 to TRBJ2-1, with 14 bases matching TRBD2. CDR1 and CDR2 from the germline V gene are ENHRY and SYGVKD. This CDR3 contains 16 residues. V shed 4 bases, J shed 8 bases, and the junction held 7 bases outside the gene matches. CDR3 loop: CAISAATSGGAHEQFF. CDR3 DNA: TGTGCCATCAGTGCTGCGACTAGCGGGGGGGCACATGAGCAGTTCTTC.

This chain uses TRBV18 with TRBJ1-2; D is possibly TRBD1 (5 bases). V was cut by 3 bases and J by 1 base, with 12 bases left in between. The CDR3 has 15 amino acids. Germline CDR1 KGHSH, CDR2 LQKENI. CDR3 sequence reads: CASSPRAAHNYGYTF. The CDR3 coding sequence is TGTGCCAGCTCACCCAGGGCAGCCCATAACTATGGCTACACCTTC.

This sequence joins TRBV6-2 or TRBV6-3 and TRBJ1-4; D remains unclear. Germline V lookup: CDR1 MNHEY, CDR2 SVGEGT. The CDR3 runs 12 residues. The V gene lost 6 bases and the J gene lost 6 bases, with 8 bases spanning the gap. CDR3 in DNA: TGTGCCAGCAGCCGAGCTCATGAAAAACTGTTTTTT. Residues: CASSRAHEKLFF.

This chain connects TRBV6-5 to TRBJ2-5, with unresolved D. Germline CDR1 is MNHEY and CDR2 is SVGAGI. V dropped 6 bases and J dropped 2 bases, with 10 bases sitting between them. CDR3 length: 13 residues. The DNA for the CDR3 is TGTGCCAGCAGCAAAACCAGACAAGAGACCCAGTACTTC. Protein product: CASSKTRQETQYF.

The chain joins TRBV15 to TRBJ2-1, with 11 nucleotides matching TRBD2. With 3 bases clipped from V and 5 bases from J, the junction kept 9 bases outside the gene matches. The germline V gene encodes CDR1 LNHNV and CDR2 YYDKDF (reference sequence). The CDR3 totals 17 residues. DNA for the CDR3: TGTGCCACCAGCAGGTACCGACTAGCGGGGTTAGACAATGAGCAGTTCTTC. Translated: CATSRYRLAGLDNEQFF.

This chain connects TRBV10-3 to TRBJ2-2; perhaps D is TRBD1 or TRBD2 (6 bases each). CDR1 is ENHRY, CDR2 SYGVKD, per germline. This CDR3 spans 15 amino acids. V lost 7 bases and J lost 7, with 19 bases in between. CDR3 in DNA: TGTGCCATCAAGATCGTCCCGGGGGCCGGCGGGGAGCTGTTTTTT. Its protein is CAIKIVPGAGGELFF.

CDR3 sequence: CASSLRQGGTGELFF. CDR3 sequence (DNA): TGTGCCAGCAGCTTACGACAGGGGGGCACCGGGGAGCTGTTTTTT. The V and J genes are TRBV7-2 and TRBJ2-2, with 9 nucleotides matching TRBD1. The CDR3 loop spans 15 amino acids. CDR1 and CDR2 (germline): SGHTA, FQGNSA. Unmatched junction bases numbered 2, after V lost 2 bases and J lost 4 bases. The variable domain in full, with the rest retrieved from reference TRBV7-2 and TRBJ2-2, is GAGVSQSPSNKVTEKGKDVELRCDPISGHTALYWYRQSLGQGLEFLIYFQGNSAPDKSGLPSDRFSAERTGGSVSTLTIQRTQQEDSAVYLCASSLRQGGTGELFFGEGSRLTVL.

The chain recombines TRBV6-5 with TRBJ1-6; tentatively, D is TRBD1 (5 bases). This CDR3 contains 12 residues. The V and J ends lost 9 bases and 4 bases respectively, with 7 bases between them. CDR1 and CDR2 (germline): MNHEY, SVGAGI. CDR3 sequence (DNA): TGTGCCAGTCGACAGTATAATTCACCCCTCCACTTT. It specifies CASRQYNSPLHF.

V usage is TRBV5-1 and J usage is TRBJ2-5, with D tentatively TRBD1 or TRBD2 (5 bases each). The CDR3 length is 16 residues. The V end was cut by 3 bases, the J end by 5 bases, with 20 bases between. Germline V gives CDR1 SGHRS, CDR2 YFSETQ. CDR3 residues: CASSSLGHFGAETQYF. In DNA, the CDR3 is TGCGCCAGCAGCTCACTAGGACACTTCGGTGCGGAGACCCAGTACTTC.

This chain links TRBV24-1 with TRBJ2-3; the D gene is possibly TRBD1 (5 bases). Trimming took off 4 bases at V and 7 bases at J, with 11 bases between the two ends. The CDR3 totals 13 residues. Germline CDR1 KGHDR, CDR2 SFDVKD. CDR3 protein: CATSDRRVNTQYF. The DNA for the CDR3 is TGTGCCACCAGTGACCGCAGGGTAAATACGCAGTATTTT.

This rearrangement joins TRBV21-1 to TRBJ2-7. TRBV21-1 is noted as a pseudogene. This CDR3 comprises 16 residues. In DNA form, the CDR3 reads TGTGCCAGCAGCACCCAGGAGAGTCCGCCCCGGTTCGAGCAGTACTTC. Translated: CASSTQESPPRFEQYF.

This clone showed up just a few times. The chain links TRBV13 to TRBJ2-5; possible D gene TRBD2, 6 bases. The CDR3 contains 14 residues. Trimming cost V 4 bases and J 9 bases, with 18 bases left between them. Germline V gene lookup returns CDR1 PRHDT and CDR2 FYEKMQ (reference sequence). The CDR3 loop is CASSSRIRGEAQYF. In DNA, the CDR3 is TGTGCCAGCAGCTCCCGGATCCGAGGGGAGGCCCAGTACTTC.

The chain recombines TRBV5-1 with TRBJ2-1; D gene ambiguous. Trimming took 0 bases from V and 5 from J, leaving 12 bases between them. Germline lookup yields CDR1 SGHRS and CDR2 YFSETQ. This CDR3 has 15 amino acids. The CDR3 here is CASSLGSQTHNEQFF. The CDR3 bases are TGCGCCAGCAGCTTGGGGTCCCAGACTCACAATGAGCAGTTCTTC. The entire variable domain, with the rest obtained from reference TRBV5-1 and TRBJ2-1, is as follows: KAGVTQTPRYLIKTRGQQVTLSCSPISGHRSVSWYQQTPGQGLQFLFEYFSETQRNKGNFPGRFSGRQFSNSRSEMNVSTLELGDSALYLCASSLGSQTHNEQFFGPGTRLTVL.

This clone showed up just once. The chain combines TRBV18 with TRBJ2-5; D is unclear. V dropped 0 bases and J dropped 1 base, with 6 bases sitting between them. The CDR3 has 14 amino acids. Germline CDR1 is KGHSH and CDR2 is LQKENI. The CDR3 protein is CASSPPNSQETQYF. The CDR3 DNA sequence: TGTGCCAGCTCACCACCGAACAGCCAAGAGACCCAGTACTTC.

The chain is built from TRBV7-3 and TRBJ2-1; 11 bases line up with TRBD2. CDR3 length: 17 residues. Germline assignment: CDR1 SGHTA and CDR2 FQGTGA. J lost 5 bases, V lost 5 bases, and 11 bases had no gene match. CDR3 residues: CASSLPLAGGPNNEQFF. CDR3 nucleotides: TGTGCCAGCAGCCTTCCTTTAGCGGGAGGGCCGAACAATGAGCAGTTCTTC.

Here the CDR3 reads CASGLSSGNTIYF. The CDR3 region has the DNA TGTGCTAGTGGCCTTAGCTCTGGAAACACCATATATTTT. This chain joins TRBV12-5 and TRBJ1-3; D not certain. V shed 6 bases and J shed 0 bases, with 6 bases lying between them. The CDR3 contains 13 residues. CDR1 is LGHNT, CDR2 FRNRAP, per germline. The full variable domain, its missing parts supplied by reference TRBV12-5 and TRBJ1-3, is DARVTQTPRHKVTEMGQEVTMRCQPILGHNTVFWYRQTMMQGLELLAYFRNRAPLDDSGMPKDRFSAEMPDATLATLKIQPSEPRDSAVYFCASGLSSGNTIYFGEGSWLTVV.

This clone was seen only once. V is TRBV25-1 and J is TRBJ2-3, with a weak D call TRBD1 (5 bases). The CDR3 is 15 residues long. From germline, CDR1 is MGHDK and CDR2 SYGVNS. V lost 6 bases to trimming and J lost 2 bases, with 15 bases between them. CDR3 sequence: CASSRLGPNTDTQYF. The CDR3 DNA reads TGTGCCAGCAGCCGGTTGGGGCCTAACACAGATACGCAGTATTTT.

The gene calls are TRBV6-5 and TRBJ1-2; maybe TRBD1 (5 bases). The CDR3 runs to 14 residues. Germline V lookup: CDR1 MNHEY, CDR2 SVGAGI. The V end lost 6 bases, the J end lost 4 bases, and 15 bases lay between the germline ends. CDR3 protein: CASRDQGVLYGYTF. Written as DNA, the CDR3 is TGTGCCAGCAGGGACCAGGGAGTGCTCTATGGCTACACCTTC.

CDR3 sequence reads: CASSLQRGVSYNEQFF. Here the CDR3 DNA reads TGTGCCAGCAGTTTACAGCGGGGGGTATCCTACAATGAGCAGTTCTTC. The chain joins TRBV6-5 to TRBJ2-1; 9 positions agree with TRBD2. CDR3 size: 16 residues. Germline V lookup: CDR1 MNHEY, CDR2 SVGAGI. After removal of 4 bases from V and 1 base from J, the junction contained 5 bases not matched to a gene.

This clone was detected once. The chain joins TRBV6-5 to TRBJ2-7, with D tentatively TRBD1 (6 bases). The CDR3 is 12 amino acids. With 6 bases removed from V and 3 bases from J, the gap between germline ends came to 9 bases. Per germline, CDR1 MNHEY and CDR2 SVGAGI. The CDR3 is CASSQDSYEQYF. The DNA for the CDR3 is TGTGCCAGCAGCCAGGACAGCTACGAGCAGTACTTC.

CDR3 in amino acids: CASSFSDQETQYF. The CDR3 DNA reads as TGTGCCAGCAGTTTCTCGGACCAAGAGACCCAGTACTTC. The gene calls are TRBV27 and TRBJ2-5; no clear D. CDR3 length: 13 residues. CDR1 and CDR2 (germline): MNHEY, SMNVEV (reference sequence). The V and J ends lost 3 bases and 0 bases respectively, with 5 bases between them.

The V gene is TRBV9, the J gene TRBJ1-2; D call uncertain. Looked up from germline, CDR1 is SGDLS and CDR2 is YYNGEE. CDR3 length equals 17 residues. The ends were cut back, 0 bases at V and 0 bases at J, with 15 bases in the middle. The CDR3 DNA is TGTGCCAGCAGCGTAGGAGGGAGACCGGCAGCTAACTATGGCTACACCTTC. Amino acids: CASSVGGRPAANYGYTF.

To note about this clone: This sample also contains other DNA sequences that code for the same CDR3. The chain employs TRBV28 and TRBJ2-7; D call uncertain. This CDR3 region has 12 residues. The germline V gene encodes CDR1 MDHEN and CDR2 SYDVKM. V lost 1 base and J 3 bases, leaving 4 bases between the germline ends. In nucleotides, the CDR3 is TGTGCCAGCAGTTTATCGGGCTACGAGCAGTACTTC. This sequence encodes CASSLSGYEQYF.

V usage is TRBV2 and J usage is TRBJ1-1; TRBD1 might be the D (5 bases). V lost 6 bases and J 7 bases, leaving 12 bases between the germline ends. The CDR3 is 12 amino acids. The germline CDR1 and CDR2 sequences are SNHLY and FYNNEI. This CDR3 is CASRGASSEAFF. The CDR3 region has the DNA TGTGCCAGCAGAGGGGCGAGCAGTGAAGCTTTCTTT.

The CDR3 here is CATSRLGQGASYNSPLHF. The CDR3 DNA sequence: TGTGCCACCTCACGTCTGGGACAGGGGGCATCCTATAATTCACCCCTCCACTTT. J is TRBJ1-6 and V is TRBV19; 12 nucleotides agree with TRBD1. The CDR3 has 18 amino acids. The V and J ends lost 10 bases and 1 base, in that order; junction bases with no gene match: 11. Germline V lookup: CDR1 LNHDA, CDR2 SQIVND (reference sequence).

The chain links TRBV12-5 to TRBJ2-7, with D perhaps given as TRBD1 or TRBD2 (5 bases each). Trimming took off 4 bases at V and 5 bases at J, with 18 bases between the two ends. CDR1 and CDR2 (germline): LGHNT, FRNRAP. This CDR3 comprises 15 residues. As DNA, the CDR3 is TGTGCTAGTGGTTCCGCCGGGACCCTAAACCACGAGCAGTACTTC. It translates to CASGSAGTLNHEQYF. The variable domain in full, completed from reference TRBV12-5 and TRBJ2-7, reads DARVTQTPRHKVTEMGQEVTMRCQPILGHNTVFWYRQTMMQGLELLAYFRNRAPLDDSGMPKDRFSAEMPDATLATLKIQPSEPRDSAVYFCASGSAGTLNHEQYFGPGTRLTVT.